Following are 32 T cell receptor beta chains from one sample sequenced in a study of shared clonotypes between healthy human individuals (dated by TCRdb to about 2020). Library preparation was by the immunoSEQ multiplex PCR assay. The immuneACCESS repertoire file appears here via TCRdb, limited to in-frame rearrangements. These files lack a portion of the clones; in checked studies, under half of the deficit traces to unresolved V genes, and the cause of the others is not known. The sample records roughly 1.5 million clones, around 98% of which are singletons. Roughly 0.42% of the sample is held by the ten biggest clonotypes. Sequenced sample: naive CD4+ T cells sorted from blood. In the paper's terms, the cell subset or site label means: CD45RA+ positively selected. The receptors stem from a man under 40 in good health.

The chain carries TRBV5-1 and TRBJ2-2, with D maybe TRBD1 (7 bases). This CDR3 is 16 amino acids long. Trimming left V 4 bases short and J 7 bases short, with 20 bases between. CDR1 is SGHRS and CDR2 is YFSETQ in the germline V gene. This CDR3 is CASSLGGTAPSGELFF. The CDR3 nucleotides read TGCGCCAGCAGCCTTGGAGGGACAGCGCCTAGCGGGGAGCTGTTTTTT.

As for this clone: Other nucleotide sequences in the sample specify the same CDR3. The chain recombines TRBV19 with TRBJ1-5, with a possible D match to TRBD1 (6 bases). Germline lookup yields CDR1 LNHDA and CDR2 SQIVND (reference sequence). There are 14 residues in the CDR3. The germline V and J ends were trimmed by 3 bases and 4 bases, with 10 bases remaining between them. For the CDR3, the DNA is TGTGCCAGTAGTATCGGGGGGCGGAATCAGCCCCAGCATTTT. It encodes CASSIGGRNQPQHF. The full variable domain, completed using reference TRBV19 and TRBJ1-5, is DGGITQSPKYLFRKEGQNVTLSCEQNLNHDAMYWYRQDPGQGLRLIYYSQIVNDFQKGDIAEGYSVSREKKESFPLTVTSAQKNPTAFYLCASSIGGRNQPQHFGDGTRLSIL.

The chain links TRBV19 to TRBJ1-2, with 10 bases that match TRBD1. The CDR3 totals 15 residues. With 9 bases clipped from V and 4 bases from J, the junction kept 11 bases outside the gene matches. CDR1 LNHDA and CDR2 SQIVND come from the germline V gene (reference sequence). As DNA, the CDR3 is TGTGCCAGCCTACATAGGGGACAGGGGAGCTATGGCTACACCTTC. As protein: CASLHRGQGSYGYTF.

The chain uses TRBV28 and TRBJ2-5, with a tentative D call TRBD1 (5 bases). The length of the CDR3 is 12 residues. The V gene's germline CDR1 is MDHEN and CDR2 SYDVKM. V was cut by 6 bases and J by 6 bases, with 11 bases left in between. The DNA for the CDR3 is TGTGCCAGCAGCCTACAGGTCCAGACCCAGTACTTC. It is translated as CASSLQVQTQYF.

The chain has TRBV7-9 and TRBJ1-4; D remains ambiguous. V was pared by 4 bases and J by 7 bases, with 13 bases between. The CDR3 is 14 amino acids. Germline V gene lookup returns CDR1 SEHNR and CDR2 FQNEAQ (reference sequence). For the CDR3, the DNA is TGTGCCAGCAGCTGGACCGACTGGGGTGAAAAACTGTTTTTT. Translating it yields CASSWTDWGEKLFF.

J is TRBJ2-7 and V is TRBV7-2; D is possibly TRBD1 (6 bases). CDR1 and CDR2 (germline): SGHTA, FQGNSA. V lost 3 bases to trimming and J lost 1 base, with 13 bases between them. The length of the CDR3 is 15 residues. CDR3 coding DNA: TGTGCCAGCAGCTTCGACAGGATCATTTCCTACGAGCAGTACTTC. Translation gives CASSFDRIISYEQYF.

This rearrangement joins TRBV5-1 to TRBJ2-5; a weak D match, TRBD2 (5 bases). This CDR3 is 13 amino acids long. V was trimmed by 5 bases and J by 1 base, leaving 9 bases between them. Germline V gene lookup returns CDR1 SGHRS and CDR2 YFSETQ. The CDR3 reads CASSREIQETQYF. CDR3 DNA: TGCGCCAGCAGTCGGGAAATCCAAGAGACCCAGTACTTC.

The chain joins TRBV18 to TRBJ1-2; 9 positions match TRBD1. The V gene's germline CDR1 is KGHSH and CDR2 LQKENI. The length of the CDR3 is 15 residues. The J segment lost 7 bases and the V segment lost 1 base, leaving 7 bases of the junction unmatched. The CDR3 DNA reads TGTGCCAGCTCACCACTGGGACAGGGAATCTTTGGCTACACCTTC. It yields the protein CASSPLGQGIFGYTF. Full variable domain (missing parts from reference TRBV18 and TRBJ1-2): NAGVMQNPRHLVRRRGQEARLRCSPMKGHSHVYWYRQLPEEGLKFMVYLQKENIIDESGMPKERFSAEFPKEGPSILRIQQVVRGDSAAYFCASSPLGQGIFGYTFGSGTRLTVV.

This chain joins TRBV7-8 and TRBJ2-2; the match to TRBD2 covers 10 bases. With 8 bases clipped from V and 5 bases from J, the junction kept 11 bases outside the gene matches. Germline V CDR1 and CDR2: SGHVS, FQNEAQ. The length of the CDR3 is 16 residues. The CDR3 is CASGENGLAATGELFF. The CDR3 DNA reads as TGTGCCAGCGGGGAGAACGGACTAGCGGCGACCGGGGAGCTGTTTTTT.

A note on this clone: Different DNA sequences within this sample yield the same CDR3. V and J are TRBV28 and TRBJ1-3; D is uncertain. This CDR3 has 11 residues. Germline CDR1 is MDHEN and CDR2 is SYDVKM. The V end lost 5 bases, the J end lost 4 bases, and 3 bases lay between the germline ends. CDR3 in amino acids: CASSLGNTIYF. The DNA for the CDR3 is TGTGCCAGCAGTCTCGGAAACACCATATATTTT.

This rearrangement joins TRBV19 to TRBJ2-3, with 13 bases lining up with TRBD2. Germline assignment: CDR1 LNHDA and CDR2 SQIVND (reference sequence). The CDR3 has 18 amino acids. Trimming removed 3 bases from V and 0 bases from J; junction bases left unmatched: 6. This CDR3 is CASSIGGTSGTSTDTQYF. As DNA, the CDR3 is TGTGCCAGTAGTATCGGGGGGACTAGCGGGACGAGCACAGATACGCAGTATTTT.

The rearrangement uses TRBV4-1 and TRBJ2-7; 8 bases align to TRBD2. This CDR3 region has 17 residues. Germline V gives CDR1 MGHRA, CDR2 YSYEKL. Germline trimming cut 1 base from V and 3 bases from J; bases unmatched to any gene: 11. The CDR3 DNA follows: TGCGCCAGCAGCCAAGGACTAGCGATTGCACCATTCTACGAGCAGTACTTC. Translated, it gives CASSQGLAIAPFYEQYF.

V and J are TRBV5-1 and TRBJ2-3; unclear D gene. The CDR3 spans 14 residues. Per the germline V gene, CDR1 is SGHRS and CDR2 is YFSETQ. V was clipped by 0 bases and J by 2 bases, with 7 bases between them. The CDR3 nucleotides read TGCGCCAGCAGCTTGGTCGAAATCACAGATACGCAGTATTTT. Translating gives CASSLVEITDTQYF.

The chain has TRBV7-6 and TRBJ2-2; D gene uncertain. V dropped 3 bases and J dropped 0 bases, with 8 bases sitting between them. This CDR3 spans 15 amino acids. Germline V CDR1 and CDR2: SGHVS, FNYEAQ. This CDR3 is CASSFLGSNTGELFF. The CDR3 coding sequence is TGTGCCAGCAGCTTCCTAGGTTCGAACACCGGGGAGCTGTTTTTT. The full variable domain, with the rest looked up from reference TRBV7-6 and TRBJ2-2, is GAGVSQSPRYKVTKRGQDVALRCDPISGHVSLYWYRQALGQGPEFLTYFNYEAQQDKSGLPNDRFSAERPEGSISTLTIQRTEQRDSAMYRCASSFLGSNTGELFFGEGSRLTVL.

The J gene is TRBJ2-3, the V gene TRBV4-2; 10 bases line up with TRBD1. Germline values: CDR1 LGHNA, CDR2 YNFKEQ. This CDR3 has 18 residues. Germline trimming cut 1 base from V and 5 bases from J; bases unmatched to any gene: 12. The CDR3 sequence is CASSQARSRDRGRDTQYF. DNA for the CDR3: TGTGCCAGCAGCCAAGCCCGATCCCGGGACAGGGGTAGAGATACGCAGTATTTT.

The V and J genes are TRBV12-5 and TRBJ2-3; no clear D. CDR3 length: 12 amino acids. The V gene's germline CDR1 is LGHNT and CDR2 FRNRAP. V lost 6 bases, J lost 10 bases, and 14 bases lay in between. CDR3: CASGDLIHSQYF. CDR3 in DNA: TGTGCTAGTGGGGACCTTATTCATTCGCAGTATTTT. Variable domain in full (rest from reference TRBV12-5 and TRBJ2-3): DARVTQTPRHKVTEMGQEVTMRCQPILGHNTVFWYRQTMMQGLELLAYFRNRAPLDDSGMPKDRFSAEMPDATLATLKIQPSEPRDSAVYFCASGDLIHSQYFGPGTRLTVL.

The gene calls are TRBV7-2 and TRBJ2-7; D remains ambiguous. The CDR3 loop spans 15 amino acids. In germline, CDR1 is SGHTA, CDR2 FQGNSA. Trimming removed 7 bases at V and 2 bases at J, with 18 bases between. CDR3: CASTASTPPTYEQYF. The CDR3 DNA reads TGTGCCAGCACCGCATCGACCCCGCCGACCTACGAGCAGTACTTC.

Details on this clone: Different DNA sequences within this sample yield the same CDR3. CDR3 loop: CASSVGLAGMSYEQYF. The DNA of the CDR3 is TGTGCCAGCAGCGTAGGACTAGCGGGAATGTCCTACGAGCAGTACTTC. V gene TRBV9 combines with J gene TRBJ2-7, with 11 nucleotides matching TRBD2. Germline V gene sequence: CDR1 SGDLS, CDR2 YYNGEE. The CDR3 is 16 amino acids. J was trimmed by 1 base and V by 0 bases; bases with no gene match: 3.

The chain is built from TRBV28 and TRBJ2-1; D may correspond to TRBD1 or TRBD2 (5 bases each). This CDR3 comprises 13 residues. Trimming cost V 4 bases and J 9 bases, with 13 bases left between them. CDR1 and CDR2 (germline): MDHEN, SYDVKM. The CDR3 sequence: CASSSPGRAEQFF. CDR3 nucleotides: TGTGCCAGCAGTTCCCCGGGGCGGGCTGAGCAGTTCTTC.

The chain recombines TRBV9 with TRBJ2-7, with 7 bases matching TRBD2. With V trimmed by 0 bases and J by 1 base, 16 bases remained unmatched. The germline V gene has CDR1 SGDLS and CDR2 YYNGEE. This CDR3 is built from 19 residues. The CDR3 sequence is CASSVGPPTWGGWSYEQYF. CDR3 coding DNA: TGTGCCAGCAGCGTAGGCCCCCCGACGTGGGGGGGATGGTCCTACGAGCAGTACTTC.

CDR3 sequence (DNA): TGCAGCGTTGAAGACGACACCCAAGAGACCCAGTACTTC. Translation gives CSVEDDTQETQYF. The chain links TRBV29-1 to TRBJ2-5, with D unresolved. The CDR3 sequence is 13 residues long. V was cut by 0 bases and J by 1 base, with 6 bases left in between. Germline V gene lookup returns CDR1 SQVTM and CDR2 ANQGSEA.

The chain links TRBV2 to TRBJ1-5; D unclear. CDR1 is SNHLY and CDR2 is FYNNEI in the germline V gene. The CDR3 is 16 amino acids. V gave up 1 base and J gave up 5 bases, with 15 bases separating them. The CDR3 sequence is CASSEGYTQNYQPQHF. In nucleotides, the CDR3 is TGTGCCAGCAGTGAAGGTTATACACAGAACTATCAGCCCCAGCATTTT. Drawing the rest from reference TRBV2 and TRBJ1-5, the complete variable domain is EPEVTQTPSHQVTQMGQEVILRCVPISNHLYFYWYRQILGQKVEFLVSFYNNEISEKSEIFDDQFSVERPDGSNFTLKIRSTKLEDSAMYFCASSEGYTQNYQPQHFGDGTRLSIL.

The J gene is TRBJ2-2, the V gene TRBV6-4; no definite D call. Per the germline V gene, CDR1 is MRHNA and CDR2 is SNTAGT. Trimming pared 3 bases from V and 0 bases from J, leaving 11 bases between. The CDR3 is made up of 16 amino acids. The CDR3 here is CASSEVLGANTGELFF. CDR3 in DNA: TGTGCCAGCAGTGAGGTTTTAGGCGCGAACACCGGGGAGCTGTTTTTT.

V is TRBV30 and J is TRBJ2-5, with D tentatively TRBD1 (6 bases). The CDR3 loop spans 15 amino acids. Germline V CDR1 and CDR2: GTSNPN, SVGIG (reference sequence). V was trimmed by 5 bases and J by 5 bases, leaving 21 bases between them. The CDR3 DNA follows: TGTGCCTGGGGTGCCTCCAACAGGGTCGGGGAGACCCAGTACTTC. Its protein product is CAWGASNRVGETQYF.

The chain links TRBV7-9 to TRBJ2-1, with 8 positions matching TRBD1. With 1 base clipped from V and 5 bases from J, the junction kept 4 bases outside the gene matches. Looked up from germline, CDR1 is SEHNR and CDR2 is FQNEAQ (reference sequence). CDR3 length equals 15 residues. The CDR3: CASSLVTGGHNEQFF. CDR3 nucleotides: TGTGCCAGCAGCTTAGTAACAGGGGGTCACAATGAGCAGTTCTTC.

V and J are TRBV5-6 and TRBJ2-1, with D hard to call. The V end lost 1 base, the J end lost 6 bases, and 17 bases lay between the germline ends. CDR3 length: 16 residues. Germline CDR1 is SGHDT and CDR2 is YYEEEE. The chain's CDR3 is CASSLRQAMVGNEQFF. The CDR3 region has the DNA TGTGCCAGCAGCTTGAGGCAGGCGATGGTGGGCAATGAGCAGTTCTTC.

This chain joins TRBV4-2 and TRBJ2-3, with TRBD2 matching 8 bases. J lost 3 bases, V lost 5 bases, and 1 base had no gene match. CDR1 and CDR2 from the germline V gene are LGHNA and YNFKEQ. The CDR3 length is 13 residues. CDR3 region: CASSLAGTDTQYF. In nucleotides, the CDR3 is TGTGCCAGCAGCTTAGCGGGAACAGATACGCAGTATTTT.

The chain combines TRBV7-8 with TRBJ2-7; TRBD2 agrees at 9 bases. This CDR3 is built from 15 residues. Germline-derived CDR1 and CDR2 are SGHVS and FQNEAQ. With V trimmed by 7 bases and J by 0 bases, 7 bases remained unmatched. Here the CDR3 reads CASMSSGTSSYEQYF. Here the CDR3 DNA reads TGTGCCAGCATGTCTAGCGGGACGAGCTCCTACGAGCAGTACTTC.

The chain carries TRBV6-1 and TRBJ1-3; 10 bases agree with TRBD1. The germline CDR1 and CDR2 sequences are MNHNS and SASEGT. There are 16 residues in the CDR3. The V gene end was trimmed by 0 bases and the J gene end by 2 bases; junction bases not matched to a gene: 1. CDR3 nucleotide sequence: TGTGCCAGCAGTGAAGCTGGGACAGGGGCTGGAAACACCATATATTTT. Protein product: CASSEAGTGAGNTIYF.

The chain employs TRBV7-7 and TRBJ2-2; TRBD2 agrees at 9 bases. The germline V gene encodes CDR1 SSHAT and CDR2 FNYEAQ (reference sequence). V shed 4 bases, J shed 5 bases, and the junction held 8 bases outside the gene matches. This CDR3 spans 16 amino acids. The CDR3 loop is CASSSYGSGSTGELFF. The CDR3 nucleotides are TGTGCCAGCAGCTCCTATGGTAGCGGGAGTACCGGGGAGCTGTTTTTT.

The rearrangement links TRBV10-3 to TRBJ2-5; possible D gene TRBD2, 6 bases. V dropped 10 bases and J dropped 5 bases, with 14 bases sitting between them. CDR1 and CDR2 (germline): ENHRY, SYGVKD. The CDR3 covers 12 residues. The CDR3 DNA reads as TGTGCCACCGCGGGGTCGGACGAGACCCAGTACTTC. Amino acids: CATAGSDETQYF.

The chain combines TRBV27 with TRBJ2-1, with D perhaps assigned TRBD1 or TRBD2 (5 bases each). The CDR3 loop spans 16 amino acids. Trimming cost V 7 bases and J 7 bases, with 23 bases left between them. Germline-derived CDR1 and CDR2 are MNHEY and SMNVEV (reference sequence). CDR3 sequence: CASTHGIGTPPNEQFF. The CDR3 nucleotides are TGTGCCAGCACTCATGGTATAGGGACGCCGCCTAATGAGCAGTTCTTC.